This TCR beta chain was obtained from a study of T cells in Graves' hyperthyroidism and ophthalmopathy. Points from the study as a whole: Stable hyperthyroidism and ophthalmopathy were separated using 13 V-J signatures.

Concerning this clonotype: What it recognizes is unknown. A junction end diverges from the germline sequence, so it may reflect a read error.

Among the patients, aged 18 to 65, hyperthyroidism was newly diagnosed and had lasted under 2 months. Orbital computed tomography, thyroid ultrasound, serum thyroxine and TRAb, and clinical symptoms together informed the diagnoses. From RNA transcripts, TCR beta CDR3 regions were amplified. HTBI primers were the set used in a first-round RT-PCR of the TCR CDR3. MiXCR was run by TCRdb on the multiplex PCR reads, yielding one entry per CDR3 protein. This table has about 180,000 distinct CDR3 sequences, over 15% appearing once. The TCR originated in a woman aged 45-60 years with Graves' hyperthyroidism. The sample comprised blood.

CDR3 DNA sequence: TGCGCCGGCAGCCAAACGGGACAGCCGAACACTGAAGCTTTCTTT. It yields the protein CAGSQTGQPNTEAFF. The gene calls are TRBV4-1 and TRBJ1-1; the match to TRBD1 covers 7 bases. CDR1 and CDR2 from the germline V gene are MGHRA and YSYEKL. This CDR3 contains 15 residues.